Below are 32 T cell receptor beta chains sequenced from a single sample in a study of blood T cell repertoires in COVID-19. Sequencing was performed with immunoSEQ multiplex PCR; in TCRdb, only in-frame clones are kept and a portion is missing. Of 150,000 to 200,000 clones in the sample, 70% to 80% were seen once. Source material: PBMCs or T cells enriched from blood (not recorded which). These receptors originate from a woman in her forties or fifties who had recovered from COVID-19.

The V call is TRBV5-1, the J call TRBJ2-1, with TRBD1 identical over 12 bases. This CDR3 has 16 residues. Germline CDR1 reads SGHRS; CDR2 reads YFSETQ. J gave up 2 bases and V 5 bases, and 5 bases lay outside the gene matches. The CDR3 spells CASRTGTGGAYNEQFF. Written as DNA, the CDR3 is TGCGCCAGCAGAACCGGGACAGGGGGCGCCTACAATGAGCAGTTCTTC.

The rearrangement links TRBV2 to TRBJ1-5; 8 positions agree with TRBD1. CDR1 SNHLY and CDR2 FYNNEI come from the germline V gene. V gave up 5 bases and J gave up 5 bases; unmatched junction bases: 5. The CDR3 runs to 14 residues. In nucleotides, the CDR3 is TGTGCCAGCAGTAATGGACAGGGACATCAGCCCCAGCATTTT. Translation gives CASSNGQGHQPQHF.

This CDR3 reads CASSLDTGGGETQYF. CDR3 nucleotides: TGCGCCAGCAGCTTGGATACAGGGGGGGGAGAGACCCAGTACTTC. The chain carries TRBV5-1 and TRBJ2-5; TRBD1 might be the D (8 bases). The V end lost 0 bases, the J end lost 4 bases, and 13 bases lay between the germline ends. The CDR3 spans 15 residues. CDR1 is SGHRS, CDR2 YFSETQ, per germline.

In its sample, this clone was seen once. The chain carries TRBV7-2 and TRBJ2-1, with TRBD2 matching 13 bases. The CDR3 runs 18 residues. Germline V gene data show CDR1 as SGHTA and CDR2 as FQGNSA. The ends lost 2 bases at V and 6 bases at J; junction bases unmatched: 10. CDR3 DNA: TGTGCCAGCAGCTTAATTCCGCGGGGACTAGCGGGACGCAATGAGCAGTTCTTC. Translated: CASSLIPRGLAGRNEQFF.

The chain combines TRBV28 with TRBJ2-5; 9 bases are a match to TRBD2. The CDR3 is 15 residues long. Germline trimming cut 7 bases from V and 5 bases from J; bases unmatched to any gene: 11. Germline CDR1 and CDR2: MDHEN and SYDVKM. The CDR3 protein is CASKGFAGGKETQYF. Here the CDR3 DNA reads TGTGCCAGCAAGGGCTTTGCGGGAGGGAAGGAGACCCAGTACTTC.

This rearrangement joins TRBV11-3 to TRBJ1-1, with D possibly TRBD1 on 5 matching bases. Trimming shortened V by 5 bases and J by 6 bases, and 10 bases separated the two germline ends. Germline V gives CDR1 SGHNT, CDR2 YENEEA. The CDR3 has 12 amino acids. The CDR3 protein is CASSPGGAEAFF. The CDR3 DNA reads TGTGCCAGCAGCCCCGGAGGGGCTGAAGCTTTCTTT.

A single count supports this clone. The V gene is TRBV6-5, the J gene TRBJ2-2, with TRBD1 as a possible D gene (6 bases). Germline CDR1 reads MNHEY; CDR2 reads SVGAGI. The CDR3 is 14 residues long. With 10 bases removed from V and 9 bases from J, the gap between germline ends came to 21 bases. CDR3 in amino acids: CATEELTGFRELFF. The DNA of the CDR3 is TGTGCCACCGAAGAGCTTACAGGGTTCCGGGAGCTGTTTTTT.

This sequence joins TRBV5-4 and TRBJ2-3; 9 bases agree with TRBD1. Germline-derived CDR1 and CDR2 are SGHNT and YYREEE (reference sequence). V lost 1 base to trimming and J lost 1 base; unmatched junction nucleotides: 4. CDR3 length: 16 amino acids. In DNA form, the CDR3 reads TGTGCCAGCAGCTTGCCACAGGGGGCCGGCACAGATACGCAGTATTTT. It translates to CASSLPQGAGTDTQYF.

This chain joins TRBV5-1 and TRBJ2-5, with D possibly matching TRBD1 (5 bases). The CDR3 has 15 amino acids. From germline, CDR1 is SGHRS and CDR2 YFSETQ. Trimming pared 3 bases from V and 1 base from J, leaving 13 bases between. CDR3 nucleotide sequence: TGCGCCAGCAGCTCCGACTGGGGCATCCAAGAGACCCAGTACTTC. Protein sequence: CASSSDWGIQETQYF.

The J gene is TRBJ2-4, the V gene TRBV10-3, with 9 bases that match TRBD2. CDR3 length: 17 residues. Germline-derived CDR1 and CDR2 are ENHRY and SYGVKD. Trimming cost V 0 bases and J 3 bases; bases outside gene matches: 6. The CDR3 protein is CAISESGTSLGKNIQYF. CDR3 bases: TGTGCCATCAGTGAGTCAGGGACTAGCCTAGGCAAAAACATTCAGTACTTC.

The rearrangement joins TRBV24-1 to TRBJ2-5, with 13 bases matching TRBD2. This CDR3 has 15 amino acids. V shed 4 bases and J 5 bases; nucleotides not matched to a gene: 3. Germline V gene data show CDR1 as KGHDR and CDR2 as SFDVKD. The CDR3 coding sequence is TGTGCCACCAGTGAACTAGCGGGAGGGAGCGAGACCCAGTACTTC. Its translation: CATSELAGGSETQYF.

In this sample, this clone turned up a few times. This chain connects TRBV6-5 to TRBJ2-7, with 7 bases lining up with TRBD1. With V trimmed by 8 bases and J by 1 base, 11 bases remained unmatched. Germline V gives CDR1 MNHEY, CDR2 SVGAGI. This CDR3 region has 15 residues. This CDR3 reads CASRDSGTVSYEQYF. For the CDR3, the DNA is TGTGCCAGCCGAGACTCCGGGACAGTTTCCTACGAGCAGTACTTC.

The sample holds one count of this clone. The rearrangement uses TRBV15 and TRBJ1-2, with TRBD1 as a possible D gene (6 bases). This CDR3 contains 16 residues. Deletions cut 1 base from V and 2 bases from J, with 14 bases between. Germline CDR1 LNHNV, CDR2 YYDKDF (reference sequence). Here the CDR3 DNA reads TGTGCCACCAGCAGAGGAACCAGAGACAGGAACTATGGCTACACCTTC. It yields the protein CATSRGTRDRNYGYTF.

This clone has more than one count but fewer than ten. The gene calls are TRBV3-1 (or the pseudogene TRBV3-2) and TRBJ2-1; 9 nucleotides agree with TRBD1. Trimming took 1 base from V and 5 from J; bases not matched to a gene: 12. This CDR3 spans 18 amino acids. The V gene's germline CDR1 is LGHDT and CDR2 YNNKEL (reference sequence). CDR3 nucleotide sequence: TGTGCCAGCAGCCAAGTCCCGGGACAGGGTAAGGGGCACAATGAGCAGTTCTTC. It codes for CASSQVPGQGKGHNEQFF.

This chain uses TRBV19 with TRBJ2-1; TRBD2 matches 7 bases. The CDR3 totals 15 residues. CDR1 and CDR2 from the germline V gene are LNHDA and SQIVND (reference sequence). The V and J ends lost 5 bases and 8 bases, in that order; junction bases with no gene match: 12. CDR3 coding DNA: TGTGCCAGTAGTTTATCGGGAGGCGCCGTGTATGAGCAGTTCTTC. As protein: CASSLSGGAVYEQFF.

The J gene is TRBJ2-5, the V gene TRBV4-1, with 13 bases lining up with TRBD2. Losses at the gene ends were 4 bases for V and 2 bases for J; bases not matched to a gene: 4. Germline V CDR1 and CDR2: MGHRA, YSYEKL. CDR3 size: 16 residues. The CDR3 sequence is CASSPGTSGAQETQYF. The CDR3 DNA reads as TGCGCCAGCAGCCCTGGGACTAGCGGGGCGCAAGAGACCCAGTACTTC.

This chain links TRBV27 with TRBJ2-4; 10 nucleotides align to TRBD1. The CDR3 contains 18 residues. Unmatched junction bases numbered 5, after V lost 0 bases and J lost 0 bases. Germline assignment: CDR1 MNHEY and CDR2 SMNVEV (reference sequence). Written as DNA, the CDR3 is TGTGCCAGCAGTTTATCGCCCGGGACAGGGGTAGCCAAAAACATTCAGTACTTC. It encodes CASSLSPGTGVAKNIQYF.

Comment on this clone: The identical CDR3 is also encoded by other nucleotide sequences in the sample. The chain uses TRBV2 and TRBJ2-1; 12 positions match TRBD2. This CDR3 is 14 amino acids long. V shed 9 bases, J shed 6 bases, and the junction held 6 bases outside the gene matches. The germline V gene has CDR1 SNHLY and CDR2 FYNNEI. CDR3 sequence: CASRGGLAGNEQFF. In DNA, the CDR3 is TGTGCCAGTAGGGGGGGACTAGCGGGCAATGAGCAGTTCTTC.

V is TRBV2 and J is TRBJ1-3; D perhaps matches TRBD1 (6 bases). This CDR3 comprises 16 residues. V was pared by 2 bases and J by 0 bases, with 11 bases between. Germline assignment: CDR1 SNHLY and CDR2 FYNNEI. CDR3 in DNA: TGTGCCAGCAGTGAACTGGGGGCCAGCTCTGGAAACACCATATATTTT. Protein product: CASSELGASSGNTIYF. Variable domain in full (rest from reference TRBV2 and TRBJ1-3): EPEVTQTPSHQVTQMGQEVILRCVPISNHLYFYWYRQILGQKVEFLVSFYNNEISEKSEIFDDQFSVERPDGSNFTLKIRSTKLEDSAMYFCASSELGASSGNTIYFGEGSWLTVV.

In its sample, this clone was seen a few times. Here the CDR3 DNA reads TGTGCCAGCAGGCCCACCACGAGGCTACCCTCGAACACCGGGGAGCTGTTTTTT. It translates to CASRPTTRLPSNTGELFF. This sequence joins TRBV6-4 and TRBJ2-2; no clear D. The CDR3 spans 18 residues. The germline V and J ends were trimmed by 6 bases and 0 bases, with 20 bases remaining between them. Germline-derived CDR1 and CDR2 are MRHNA and SNTAGT.

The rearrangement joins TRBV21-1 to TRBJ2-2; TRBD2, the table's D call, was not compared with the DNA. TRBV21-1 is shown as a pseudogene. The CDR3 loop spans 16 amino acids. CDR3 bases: TGTGCCAGCAGCAAAGAGCAGCGGCCGAACACCGGGGAGCTGTTTTTT. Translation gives CASSKEQRPNTGELFF.

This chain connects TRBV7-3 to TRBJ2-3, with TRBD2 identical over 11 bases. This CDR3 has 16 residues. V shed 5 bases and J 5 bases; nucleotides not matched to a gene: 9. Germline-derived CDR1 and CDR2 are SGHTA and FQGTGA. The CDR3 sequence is CASSKSGSGRVDTQYF. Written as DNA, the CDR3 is TGTGCCAGCAGCAAAAGTGGTAGCGGGAGGGTAGATACGCAGTATTTT.

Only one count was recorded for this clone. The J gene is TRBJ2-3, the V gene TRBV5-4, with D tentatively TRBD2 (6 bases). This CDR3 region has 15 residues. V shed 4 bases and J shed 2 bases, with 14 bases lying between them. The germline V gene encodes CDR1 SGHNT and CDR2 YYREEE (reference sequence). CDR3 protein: CASSGWAGSTDTQYF. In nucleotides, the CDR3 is TGTGCCAGCAGCGGGTGGGCGGGATCCACAGATACGCAGTATTTT.

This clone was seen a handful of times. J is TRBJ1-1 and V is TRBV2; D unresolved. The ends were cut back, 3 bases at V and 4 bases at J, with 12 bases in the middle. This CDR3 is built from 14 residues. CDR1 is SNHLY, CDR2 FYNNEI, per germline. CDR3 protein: CASSDGWFGTEAFF. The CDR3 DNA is TGTGCCAGCAGTGATGGCTGGTTTGGCACTGAAGCTTTCTTT.

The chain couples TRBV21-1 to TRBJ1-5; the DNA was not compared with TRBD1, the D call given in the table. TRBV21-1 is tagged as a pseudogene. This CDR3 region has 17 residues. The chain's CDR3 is CASSKACRGYSNQPQHF. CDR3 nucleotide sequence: TGTGCCAGCAGCAAAGCATGCAGGGGGTATAGCAATCAGCCCCAGCATTTT.

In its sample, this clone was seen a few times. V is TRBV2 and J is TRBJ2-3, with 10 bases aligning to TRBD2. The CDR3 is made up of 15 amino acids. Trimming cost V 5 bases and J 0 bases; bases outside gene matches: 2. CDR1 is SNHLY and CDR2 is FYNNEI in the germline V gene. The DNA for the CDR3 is TGTGCCAGCAGTTCACTAGCGGGGAGCACAGATACGCAGTATTTT. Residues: CASSSLAGSTDTQYF.

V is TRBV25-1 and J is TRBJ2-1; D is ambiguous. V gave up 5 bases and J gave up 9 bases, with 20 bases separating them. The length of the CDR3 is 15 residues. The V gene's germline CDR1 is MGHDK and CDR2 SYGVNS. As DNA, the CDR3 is TGTGCCAGCAGTCCAGGATCTGGCCGATCCGGTGAGCAGTTCTTC. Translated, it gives CASSPGSGRSGEQFF.

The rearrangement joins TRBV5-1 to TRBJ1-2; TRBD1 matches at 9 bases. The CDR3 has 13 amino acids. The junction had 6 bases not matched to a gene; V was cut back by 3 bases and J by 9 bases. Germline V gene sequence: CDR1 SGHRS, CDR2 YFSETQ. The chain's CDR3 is CASSWTGADRYTF. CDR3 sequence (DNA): TGCGCCAGCAGCTGGACAGGGGCGGATCGCTACACCTTC. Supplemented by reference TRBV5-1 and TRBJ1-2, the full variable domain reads KAGVTQTPRYLIKTRGQQVTLSCSPISGHRSVSWYQQTPGQGLQFLFEYFSETQRNKGNFPGRFSGRQFSNSRSEMNVSTLELGDSALYLCASSWTGADRYTFGSGTRLTVV.

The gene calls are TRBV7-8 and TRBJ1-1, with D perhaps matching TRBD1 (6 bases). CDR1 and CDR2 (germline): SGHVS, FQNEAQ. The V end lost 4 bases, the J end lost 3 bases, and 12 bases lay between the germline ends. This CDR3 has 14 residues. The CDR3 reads CASSYTKGDTEAFF. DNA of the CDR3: TGTGCCAGCAGCTACACCAAGGGGGACACTGAAGCTTTCTTT.

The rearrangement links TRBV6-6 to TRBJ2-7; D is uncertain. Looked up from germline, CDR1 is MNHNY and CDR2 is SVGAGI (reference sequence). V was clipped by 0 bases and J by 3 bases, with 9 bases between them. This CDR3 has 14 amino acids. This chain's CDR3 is CASSYSTLGYEQYF. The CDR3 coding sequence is TGTGCCAGCAGTTACTCGACTCTCGGCTACGAGCAGTACTTC.

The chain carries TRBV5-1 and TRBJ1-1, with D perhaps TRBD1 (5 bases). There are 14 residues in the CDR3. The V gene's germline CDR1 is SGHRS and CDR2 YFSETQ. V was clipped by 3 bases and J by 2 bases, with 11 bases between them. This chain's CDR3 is CASSSRQFNTEAFF. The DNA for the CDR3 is TGCGCCAGCAGCTCAAGACAGTTCAACACTGAAGCTTTCTTT. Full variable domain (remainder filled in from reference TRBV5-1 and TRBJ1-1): KAGVTQTPRYLIKTRGQQVTLSCSPISGHRSVSWYQQTPGQGLQFLFEYFSETQRNKGNFPGRFSGRQFSNSRSEMNVSTLELGDSALYLCASSSRQFNTEAFFGQGTRLTVV.

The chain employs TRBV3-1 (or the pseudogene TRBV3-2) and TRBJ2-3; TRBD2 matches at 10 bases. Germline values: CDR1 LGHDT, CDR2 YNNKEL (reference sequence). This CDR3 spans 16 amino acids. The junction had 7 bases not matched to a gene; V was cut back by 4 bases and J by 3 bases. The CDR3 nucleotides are TGTGCCAGCAGCCCTGTTTTAGCGGGAGGAACAGATACGCAGTATTTT. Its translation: CASSPVLAGGTDTQYF.